The clone carrying this T cell receptor (beta chain) occurred a few times. These data are taken from a study of sequential checkpoint blockade in melanoma. Treatment reported: randomized to nivolumab then ipilimumab (arm A) or the reverse (arm B). Using immunoSEQ multiplex PCR, the repertoire was profiled, and TCRdb retains in-frame clones only, with some absent. The profile shows about 4,900 clones, around 30% of them singletons. The sequences come from tumor tissue (inferred from file names), collected from a patient given nivolumab and ipilimumab in sequence. This TCR derives from a human donor with melanoma.

The CDR3 DNA follows: TGTGCCAGCAGTTACTCGTCCACACACACTGAAGCTTTCTTT. Its protein is CASSYSSTHTEAFF. The rearrangement uses TRBV6-8 and TRBJ1-1, with D unclear. The CDR3 runs to 14 residues. CDR1 and CDR2 from the germline V gene are MNHGY and SAAAGT. Trimming took off 0 bases at V and 3 bases at J, with 8 bases between the two ends.